The rows below give T cell receptor beta chains drawn from one sample of a study of PD-L1 blockade in urothelial cancer. Using immunoSEQ multiplex PCR, the repertoire was profiled, and TCRdb retains in-frame clones only, with some absent. The repertoire holds about 48,000 clones, with 65% to 85% as singletons. The sequencing here drew on PBMCs, taken around atezolizumab (anti-PD-L1) treatment. The source is a man between 70 and 80 years old with urothelial cancer. CDR3s include the opening cysteine and the closing phenylalanine or tryptophan. The order of the fields is clone size, CDR3 length, J gene, V gene, D gene, CDR3 protein, CDR3 DNA. D genes are given only for firm matches. The size entry is marked missing in some rows and otherwise reads once, few, many or a size class.

size: NA
length: 15
J: TRBJ1-1
V: TRBV5-1
D: NA
CDR3: CASSVDAAPGSAAFF
DNA: TGCGCCAGCAGCGTGGACGCGGCTCCGGGTTCTGCAGCTTTCTTT

size: NA
length: 17
J: TRBJ1-5
V: TRBV4-1
D: NA
CDR3: CASSQSPLRGGNQPQHF
DNA: TGCGCCAGCAGCCAATCTCCACTCAGGGGTGGCAATCAGCCCCAGCATTTT

size: NA
length: 16
J: TRBJ2-2
V: TRBV27
D: TRBD2
CDR3: CASSLTLAHDTGELFF
DNA: TGTGCCAGCAGTTTAACACTAGCGCATGACACCGGGGAGCTGTTTTTT

size: NA
length: 17
J: TRBJ2-5
V: TRBV21-1
D: NA
CDR3: CASSRTGAGVSQETQYF
DNA: TGTGCCAGCAGCAGAACGGGGGCGGGAGTATCCCAAGAGACCCAGTACTTC

size: few
length: 14
J: TRBJ2-7
V: TRBV10-1
D: NA
CDR3: CASSETDSLYEQYF
DNA: TGCGCCAGCAGTGAGACCGACAGCCTCTACGAGCAGTACTTC

size: NA
length: 14
J: TRBJ2-7
V: TRBV6-1
D: NA
CDR3: CASSETLSSYEQYF
DNA: TGTGCCAGCAGTGAAACCCTCAGCTCCTACGAGCAGTACTTC

size: NA
length: 12
J: TRBJ2-7
V: TRBV29-1
D: TRBD1
CDR3: CSARDSSYEQYF
DNA: TGCAGCGCCCGGGACAGCTCCTACGAGCAGTACTTC

size: NA
length: 14
J: TRBJ1-2
V: TRBV5-1
D: TRBD1
CDR3: CASSLGQGPYGYTF
DNA: TGCGCCAGCAGCTTAGGACAGGGCCCCTATGGCTACACCTTC

size: NA
length: 14
J: TRBJ2-3
V: TRBV7-3
D: NA
CDR3: CASSPLRGLDTQYF
DNA: TGTGCCAGCAGCCCACTCCGCGGTTTGGATACGCAGTATTTT

size: once
length: 13
J: TRBJ1-1
V: TRBV19
D: NA
CDR3: CASSSQVNTEAFF
DNA: TGTGCCAGTAGTAGTCAGGTTAACACTGAAGCTTTCTTT

size: NA
length: 19
J: TRBJ2-1
V: TRBV18
D: TRBD2
CDR3: CASSPPFTNLAGSSDEQFF
DNA: TGTGCCAGCTCACCACCTTTTACAAACTTAGCGGGAAGTTCGGATGAGCAGTTCTTC

size: NA
length: 16
J: TRBJ1-1
V: TRBV11-2
D: NA
CDR3: CASSLTWGHKNTEAFF
DNA: TGTGCCAGCAGCTTAACCTGGGGACACAAGAACACTGAAGCTTTCTTT

size: NA
length: 12
J: TRBJ1-1
V: TRBV5-5
D: NA
CDR3: CASSLTGGAAFF
DNA: TGTGCCAGCAGCCTCACTGGGGGGGCGGCTTTCTTT

size: NA
length: 16
J: TRBJ2-7
V: TRBV27
D: NA
CDR3: CASNFPQGSYTYEQYF
DNA: TGTGCCAGCAACTTTCCCCAGGGAAGTTATACCTACGAGCAGTACTTC

size: NA
length: 13
J: TRBJ2-7
V: TRBV5-1
D: TRBD1
CDR3: CASSRNRGDEQYF
DNA: TGCGCCAGCAGCCGAAACAGGGGAGACGAGCAGTACTTC

size: NA
length: 16
J: TRBJ2-1
V: TRBV4-1
D: NA
CDR3: CASSQDMSGSYNEQFF
DNA: TGCGCCAGCAGCCAAGATATGAGCGGCTCCTACAATGAGCAGTTCTTC

size: NA
length: 16
J: TRBJ2-7
V: TRBV28
D: TRBD2
CDR3: CASSIPPGLVLSEQYF
DNA: TGTGCCAGCAGCATTCCTCCGGGACTAGTTCTCTCCGAGCAGTACTTC

size: NA
length: 12
J: TRBJ2-1
V: TRBV7-9
D: TRBD2
CDR3: CATRRESDEQFF
DNA: TGTGCCACACGGCGGGAGTCTGATGAGCAGTTCTTC

size: NA
length: 16
J: TRBJ2-3
V: TRBV28
D: TRBD1
CDR3: CASSFPSGGYTDTQYF
DNA: TGTGCCAGCAGTTTCCCCTCAGGGGGCTACACAGATACGCAGTATTTT

size: NA
length: 12
J: TRBJ1-2
V: TRBV19
D: NA
CDR3: CASRRSGERYTF
DNA: TGTGCCAGTCGACGATCAGGCGAACGCTACACCTTC